A selection of T cell receptor beta chains follows, all from one sample in a study of PD-1 blockade in classical Hodgkin lymphoma. TCRdb's table, derived via immunoSEQ multiplex PCR, lists solely in-frame clones and lacks some. Here the sample spans 14,000 to 15,000 clones, 90% to 95% being singletons. Sequencing input: CD8+ T cells from blood. These receptors originate from a human donor with classical Hodgkin lymphoma. Each CDR3 is given with its conserved first and last residue. Each record gives: clone size, V gene, J gene, D gene, CDR3 DNA, CDR3 protein. A D gene is named only where the DNA matches it firmly. Expanded clones get a size class; other rows say once, few or many, or leave the size out.

abundance: .
v_gene: TRBV15
j_gene: TRBJ2-5
d_gene: .
CDR3nt: TGTGCCACCAGCAGACTCAAGGCACGACCGGGGGAAGAGACCCAGTACTTC
CDR3aa: CATSRLKARPGEETQYF

abundance: .
v_gene: TRBV5-1
j_gene: TRBJ2-1
d_gene: .
CDR3nt: TGCGCCAGCAGCTTGGAGGCAGCTTACAATGAGCAGTTCTTC
CDR3aa: CASSLEAAYNEQFF

abundance: .
v_gene: TRBV6-4
j_gene: TRBJ1-1
d_gene: .
CDR3nt: TGTGCCCGGGGGCGGGGGACGAACACTGAAGCTTTCTTT
CDR3aa: CARGRGTNTEAFF

abundance: .
v_gene: TRBV4-1
j_gene: TRBJ1-2
d_gene: .
CDR3nt: TGCGCCAGCAGCCAATCGGACGCTTATGGCTACACCTTC
CDR3aa: CASSQSDAYGYTF

abundance: once
v_gene: TRBV10-1
j_gene: TRBJ2-7
d_gene: .
CDR3nt: TGCGCCAGCAGTGACGACCACGGGCCAGTTGACGAGCAGTACTTC
CDR3aa: CASSDDHGPVDEQYF

abundance: .
v_gene: TRBV15
j_gene: TRBJ1-2
d_gene: .
CDR3nt: TGTGCACACCATTCCCCGGGGGTGAGATATGGCTACACCTTC
CDR3aa: CAHHSPGVRYGYTF

abundance: .
v_gene: TRBV29-1
j_gene: TRBJ2-7
d_gene: TRBD2
CDR3nt: TGCAGCGTTGAGGGAGGCGGGAGTGCCTACGAGCAGTACTTC
CDR3aa: CSVEGGGSAYEQYF

abundance: .
v_gene: TRBV7-9
j_gene: TRBJ2-3
d_gene: .
CDR3nt: TGTGCCAGCAGCTTAGTCAGGGAGGGCACAGATACGCAGTATTTT
CDR3aa: CASSLVREGTDTQYF

abundance: .
v_gene: TRBV2
j_gene: TRBJ2-3
d_gene: TRBD2
CDR3nt: TGTGCCAGCACCCTAAGGGGACTAGCCACAGATACGCAGTATTTT
CDR3aa: CASTLRGLATDTQYF

abundance: once
v_gene: TRBV6-5
j_gene: TRBJ2-1
d_gene: TRBD2
CDR3nt: TGTGCCAGCAGTTCCCTCCGGGGGACTAGGGGCAATGAGCAGTTCTTC
CDR3aa: CASSSLRGTRGNEQFF

abundance: .
v_gene: TRBV11-3
j_gene: TRBJ2-1
d_gene: .
CDR3nt: TGTGCCAGCAGCCCCCTGGGGGGAGTCTCCTACAATGAGCAGTTCTTC
CDR3aa: CASSPLGGVSYNEQFF

abundance: .
v_gene: TRBV7-9
j_gene: TRBJ1-1
d_gene: .
CDR3nt: TGTGCCAGCAGCGAGGGACTGATGAACACTGAAGCTTTCTTT
CDR3aa: CASSEGLMNTEAFF

abundance: .
v_gene: TRBV2
j_gene: TRBJ2-7
d_gene: .
CDR3nt: TGTGCCAGCAGTGATTCCGCCTGGGAACACGAGCAGTACTTC
CDR3aa: CASSDSAWEHEQYF

abundance: .
v_gene: TRBV7-6
j_gene: TRBJ2-2
d_gene: .
CDR3nt: TGTGCCAGCAGCTCAAACACCGGGGAGCTGTTTTTT
CDR3aa: CASSSNTGELFF

abundance: .
v_gene: TRBV4-1
j_gene: TRBJ1-1
d_gene: .
CDR3nt: TGCGCCAGCAGCTACGACACCCTGAACACTGAAGCTTTCTTT
CDR3aa: CASSYDTLNTEAFF

abundance: .
v_gene: TRBV9
j_gene: TRBJ2-1
d_gene: .
CDR3nt: TGTGCCAGCAGCGTGGGTGAGGGCCCTACCTACAATGAGCAGTTCTTC
CDR3aa: CASSVGEGPTYNEQFF

abundance: .
v_gene: TRBV5-4
j_gene: TRBJ2-2
d_gene: .
CDR3nt: TGTGCCAGCAGCTTAAAGGCAAAGAACACCGGGGAGCTGTTTTTT
CDR3aa: CASSLKAKNTGELFF

abundance: .
v_gene: TRBV5-1
j_gene: TRBJ2-1
d_gene: .
CDR3nt: TGCGCCAGCAGCTTGGACGGGAGAAATGAGCAGTTCTTC
CDR3aa: CASSLDGRNEQFF

abundance: .
v_gene: TRBV28
j_gene: TRBJ2-1
d_gene: .
CDR3nt: TGTGCCAGCATTCCGACAATAGGCTCCCACAATGAGCAGTTCTTC
CDR3aa: CASIPTIGSHNEQFF

abundance: .
v_gene: TRBV27
j_gene: TRBJ1-3
d_gene: .
CDR3nt: TGTGCCAGCAGTCCACAGGGTGAAGGCTCTGGAAACACCATATATTTT
CDR3aa: CASSPQGEGSGNTIYF

abundance: .
v_gene: TRBV7-2
j_gene: TRBJ1-1
d_gene: .
CDR3nt: TGTGCCAGCAGCTTCCGGCCTTCCCCATATTTGAACACTGAAGCTTTCTTT
CDR3aa: CASSFRPSPYLNTEAFF

abundance: .
v_gene: TRBV6-1
j_gene: TRBJ1-5
d_gene: TRBD1
CDR3nt: TGTGCCAGCAGTGCCCGGGACAGGGGTAGTCAGCCCCAGCATTTT
CDR3aa: CASSARDRGSQPQHF

abundance: .
v_gene: TRBV28
j_gene: TRBJ1-2
d_gene: .
CDR3nt: TGTGCCAGCAGTTTCAGCTCGGGCGGCCTGATCTTTGGCTACACCTTC
CDR3aa: CASSFSSGGLIFGYTF

abundance: .
v_gene: TRBV11-2
j_gene: TRBJ1-1
d_gene: TRBD1
CDR3nt: TGTGCCAGCAGCCGACAGGGTTACACTGAAGCTTTCTTT
CDR3aa: CASSRQGYTEAFF

abundance: .
v_gene: TRBV27
j_gene: TRBJ1-1
d_gene: TRBD1
CDR3nt: TGTGCCAGCAGTTGGACAGGGGTGAACACTGAAGCTTTCTTT
CDR3aa: CASSWTGVNTEAFF

abundance: .
v_gene: TRBV29-1
j_gene: TRBJ2-2
d_gene: .
CDR3nt: TGCAGCGTTGAGAAGAGTCCGAACACCGGGGAGCTGTTTTTT
CDR3aa: CSVEKSPNTGELFF

abundance: .
v_gene: TRBV4-1
j_gene: TRBJ2-5
d_gene: TRBD1
CDR3nt: TGCGCCAGCAGCCAACGACAGGGGGCACAGACCCAGTACTTC
CDR3aa: CASSQRQGAQTQYF

abundance: .
v_gene: TRBV6-5
j_gene: TRBJ2-3
d_gene: TRBD2
CDR3nt: TGTGCCAGCAGTTCCCTGACTAGCGGGGGCACAGATACGCAGTATTTT
CDR3aa: CASSSLTSGGTDTQYF

abundance: once
v_gene: TRBV18
j_gene: TRBJ2-1
d_gene: TRBD1
CDR3nt: TGTGCCAGCTCACTCACCGGGACAGGGTATGGCGATGAGCAGTTCTTC
CDR3aa: CASSLTGTGYGDEQFF

abundance: .
v_gene: TRBV27
j_gene: TRBJ1-4
d_gene: .
CDR3nt: TGTGCCAGCAGGCTTGGCACCTTCGGTGAAAAACTGTTTTTT
CDR3aa: CASRLGTFGEKLFF

abundance: .
v_gene: TRBV10-2
j_gene: TRBJ2-7
d_gene: .
CDR3nt: TGCGCCAGCCGAGACCGCTCCTACGAGCAGTACTTC
CDR3aa: CASRDRSYEQYF

abundance: .
v_gene: TRBV28
j_gene: TRBJ2-6
d_gene: .
CDR3nt: TGTGCCAGCAGTTTACTGTTAGGGGCCAACGTCCTGACTTTC
CDR3aa: CASSLLLGANVLTF

abundance: .
v_gene: TRBV6-6
j_gene: TRBJ2-3
d_gene: .
CDR3nt: TGTGCCAGCAGTGGGCCGGACAGCGACGATACGCAGTATTTT
CDR3aa: CASSGPDSDDTQYF

abundance: .
v_gene: TRBV7-9
j_gene: TRBJ2-7
d_gene: .
CDR3nt: TGTGCCAGCGCAGGCGGTAGCTCCTACGAGCAGTACTTC
CDR3aa: CASAGGSSYEQYF

abundance: .
v_gene: TRBV10-3
j_gene: TRBJ2-6
d_gene: TRBD1
CDR3nt: TGTGCCACCTCCACAGGGGTTGGGGCCAACGTCCTGACTTTC
CDR3aa: CATSTGVGANVLTF

abundance: .
v_gene: TRBV19
j_gene: TRBJ1-2
d_gene: TRBD1
CDR3nt: TGTGCCAGTACCCTGGGACAGGGGATTCGCCATGGCTACACCTTC
CDR3aa: CASTLGQGIRHGYTF

abundance: .
v_gene: TRBV2
j_gene: TRBJ2-5
d_gene: .
CDR3nt: TGTGCCAGCAGCTTCTCCGAGGTTCAGACCCAGTACTTC
CDR3aa: CASSFSEVQTQYF

abundance: .
v_gene: TRBV7-3
j_gene: TRBJ1-6
d_gene: .
CDR3nt: TGTGCCAGCAGCTTAACGCCCGGGAATTCACCCCTCCACTTT
CDR3aa: CASSLTPGNSPLHF

abundance: .
v_gene: TRBV19
j_gene: TRBJ2-5
d_gene: TRBD2
CDR3nt: TGTGCCAGTACTGCCCCAGCGGGAGGTGGGGGGGAGACCCAGTACTTC
CDR3aa: CASTAPAGGGGETQYF

abundance: .
v_gene: TRBV11-2
j_gene: TRBJ2-5
d_gene: .
CDR3nt: TGTGCCAGCAGCTTAGATCCAGGGGGGGAGACCCAGTACTTC
CDR3aa: CASSLDPGGETQYF

abundance: .
v_gene: TRBV15
j_gene: TRBJ2-6
d_gene: TRBD1
CDR3nt: TGTGCCACCAGCAGATCGACAGGGGGGCCCGGCGTCCTGACTTTC
CDR3aa: CATSRSTGGPGVLTF

abundance: .
v_gene: TRBV6-4
j_gene: TRBJ2-7
d_gene: .
CDR3nt: TGTGCCAGCGAAAGGATGGGCTACGAGCAGTACTTC
CDR3aa: CASERMGYEQYF

abundance: .
v_gene: TRBV6-5
j_gene: TRBJ2-5
d_gene: TRBD1
CDR3nt: TGTGCCAGCAGGCAGGGTAGGGGGCTTGAGACCCAGTACTTC
CDR3aa: CASRQGRGLETQYF

abundance: .
v_gene: TRBV6-4
j_gene: TRBJ2-3
d_gene: .
CDR3nt: TGTGCCAGCAGTGACGGGGTGGCGGATACGCAGTATTTT
CDR3aa: CASSDGVADTQYF

abundance: .
v_gene: TRBV5-1
j_gene: TRBJ2-7
d_gene: .
CDR3nt: TGCGCCAGCAGCCCCACGGACGGATACTACGAGCAGTACTTC
CDR3aa: CASSPTDGYYEQYF

abundance: .
v_gene: TRBV28
j_gene: TRBJ1-1
d_gene: .
CDR3nt: TGTGCCAGCAGTTTTTCAGAGAGCACTGAAGCTTTCTTT
CDR3aa: CASSFSESTEAFF

abundance: .
v_gene: TRBV27
j_gene: TRBJ2-1
d_gene: .
CDR3nt: TGTGCCAGCAGTTTAGCTAGCTCCTACAATGAGCAGTTCTTC
CDR3aa: CASSLASSYNEQFF

abundance: .
v_gene: TRBV7-9
j_gene: TRBJ2-5
d_gene: .
CDR3nt: TGTGCCAGCAGCTTCGGGGCCACTTGGGGGCAAGAGGCCCAGTACTTC
CDR3aa: CASSFGATWGQEAQYF

abundance: once
v_gene: TRBV15
j_gene: TRBJ2-2
d_gene: TRBD2
CDR3nt: TGTGCCACGGGACTAGCGGGATCCCCCGGGGAGCTGTTTTTT
CDR3aa: CATGLAGSPGELFF

abundance: .
v_gene: TRBV2
j_gene: TRBJ2-3
d_gene: TRBD2
CDR3nt: TGTGCCAGACCGAGGACTAGGGCACCTAGAGATACGCAGTATTTT
CDR3aa: CARPRTRAPRDTQYF

abundance: .
v_gene: TRBV19
j_gene: TRBJ1-3
d_gene: .
CDR3nt: TGTGCCAGTAGTAGCACAGGGAGCTCTGGAAACACCATATATTTT
CDR3aa: CASSSTGSSGNTIYF

abundance: once
v_gene: TRBV10-2
j_gene: TRBJ2-1
d_gene: TRBD2
CDR3nt: TGCGCCAGCAGTGAACGGGAGGTCAGTGAGCAGTTCTTC
CDR3aa: CASSEREVSEQFF

abundance: few
v_gene: TRBV11-2
j_gene: TRBJ2-3
d_gene: TRBD1
CDR3nt: TGTGCCAGCAGCTTAGTCGGTTGGGGACAGGGGCAGAGCACAGATACGCAGTATTTT
CDR3aa: CASSLVGWGQGQSTDTQYF

abundance: .
v_gene: TRBV7-9
j_gene: TRBJ2-1
d_gene: TRBD1
CDR3nt: TGTGCCAGCAGCTCCTCTAGGACAGGGCGGTATGAGCAGTTCTTC
CDR3aa: CASSSSRTGRYEQFF

abundance: .
v_gene: TRBV9
j_gene: TRBJ1-4
d_gene: .
CDR3nt: TGTGCCAGCAGCGCACCCAGGAAACGACATGAAAAACTGTTTTTT
CDR3aa: CASSAPRKRHEKLFF

abundance: .
v_gene: TRBV6-1
j_gene: TRBJ1-5
d_gene: .
CDR3nt: TGTGCCAGCGGACGGGGGTCCGAAGGGCATTTT
CDR3aa: CASGRGSEGHF

abundance: .
v_gene: TRBV7-9
j_gene: TRBJ2-1
d_gene: TRBD2
CDR3nt: TGTGCCAGCAGCTTTCTAGCGGAGGGCTACAATGAGCAGTTCTTC
CDR3aa: CASSFLAEGYNEQFF

abundance: .
v_gene: TRBV27
j_gene: TRBJ2-7
d_gene: .
CDR3nt: TGTGCCAGCAGTTTAATGCGGTATAGCTCCTACGAGCAGTACTTC
CDR3aa: CASSLMRYSSYEQYF

abundance: once
v_gene: TRBV11-2
j_gene: TRBJ2-7
d_gene: TRBD2
CDR3nt: TGTGCCAGCAGCCCGATCGCGGGGGGGAGTGCGGACGAGCAGTACTTC
CDR3aa: CASSPIAGGSADEQYF

abundance: .
v_gene: TRBV6-4
j_gene: TRBJ2-5
d_gene: TRBD2
CDR3nt: TGTGCCAGCATTTCGGGAGGGGGGGCAAGAACGGAGACCCAGTACTTC
CDR3aa: CASISGGGARTETQYF